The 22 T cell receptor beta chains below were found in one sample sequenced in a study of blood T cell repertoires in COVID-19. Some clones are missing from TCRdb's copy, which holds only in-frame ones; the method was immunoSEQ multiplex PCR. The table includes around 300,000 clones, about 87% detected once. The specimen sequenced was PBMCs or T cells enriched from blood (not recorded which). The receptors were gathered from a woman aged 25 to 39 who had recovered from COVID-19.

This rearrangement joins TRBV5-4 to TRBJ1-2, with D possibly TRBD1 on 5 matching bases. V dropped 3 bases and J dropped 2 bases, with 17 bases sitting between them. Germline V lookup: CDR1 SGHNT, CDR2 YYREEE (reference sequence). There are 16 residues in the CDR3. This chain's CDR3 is CASSSGLGGGNYGYTF. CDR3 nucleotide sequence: TGTGCCAGCAGCTCGGGGTTGGGGGGAGGAAACTATGGCTACACCTTC.

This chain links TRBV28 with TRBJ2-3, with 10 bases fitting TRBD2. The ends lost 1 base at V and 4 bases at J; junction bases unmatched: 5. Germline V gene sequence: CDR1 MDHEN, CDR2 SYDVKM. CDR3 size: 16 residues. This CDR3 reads CASSLSSGGAADTQYF. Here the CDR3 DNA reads TGTGCCAGCAGTTTATCTAGCGGGGGTGCGGCAGATACGCAGTATTTT.

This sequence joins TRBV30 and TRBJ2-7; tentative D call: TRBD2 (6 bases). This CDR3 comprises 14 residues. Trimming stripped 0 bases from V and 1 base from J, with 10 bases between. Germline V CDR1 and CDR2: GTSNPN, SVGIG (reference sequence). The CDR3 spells CAWSVGTGSYEQYF. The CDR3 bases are TGTGCCTGGAGTGTCGGGACTGGATCCTACGAGCAGTACTTC. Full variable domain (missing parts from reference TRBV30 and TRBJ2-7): SQTIHQWPATLVQPVGSPLSLECTVEGTSNPNLYWYRQAAGRGLQLLFYSVGIGQISSEVPQNLSASRPQDRQFILSSKKLLLSDSGFYLCAWSVGTGSYEQYFGPGTRLTVT.

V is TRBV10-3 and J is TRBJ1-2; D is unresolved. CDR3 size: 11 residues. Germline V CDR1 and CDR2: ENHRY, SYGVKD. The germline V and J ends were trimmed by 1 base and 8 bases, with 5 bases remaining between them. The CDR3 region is CAISELRGYTF. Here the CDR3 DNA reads TGTGCCATCAGTGAGTTGAGGGGCTACACCTTC.

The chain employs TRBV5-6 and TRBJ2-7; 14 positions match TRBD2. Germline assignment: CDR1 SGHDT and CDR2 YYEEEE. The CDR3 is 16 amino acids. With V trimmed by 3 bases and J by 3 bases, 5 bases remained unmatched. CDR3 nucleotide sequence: TGTGCCAGCAGCTCGGGACTAGCGGGAGCCTTCTACGAGCAGTACTTC. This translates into CASSSGLAGAFYEQYF. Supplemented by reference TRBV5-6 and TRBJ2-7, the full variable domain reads DAGVTQSPTHLIKTRGQQVTLRCSPKSGHDTVSWYQQALGQGPQFIFQYYEEEERQRGNFPDRFSGHQFPNYSSELNVNALLLGDSALYLCASSSGLAGAFYEQYFGPGTRLTVT.

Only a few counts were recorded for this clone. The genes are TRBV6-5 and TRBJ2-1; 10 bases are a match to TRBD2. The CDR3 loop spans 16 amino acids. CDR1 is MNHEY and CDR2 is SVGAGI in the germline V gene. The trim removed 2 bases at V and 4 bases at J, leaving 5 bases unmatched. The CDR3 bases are TGTGCCAGCAGTTACCGAGCGGGGGGGAGATACAATGAGCAGTTCTTC. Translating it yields CASSYRAGGRYNEQFF.

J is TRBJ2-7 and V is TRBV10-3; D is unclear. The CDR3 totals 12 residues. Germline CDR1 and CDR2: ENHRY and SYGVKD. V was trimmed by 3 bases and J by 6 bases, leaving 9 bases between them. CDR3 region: CAISDLPSEQYF. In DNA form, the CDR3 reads TGTGCCATCAGTGATTTACCCAGCGAGCAGTACTTC.

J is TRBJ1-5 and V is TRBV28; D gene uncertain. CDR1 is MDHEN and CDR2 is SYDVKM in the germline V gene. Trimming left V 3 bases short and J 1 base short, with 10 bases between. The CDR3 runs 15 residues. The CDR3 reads CASSLVELSNQPQHF. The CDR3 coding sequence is TGTGCCAGCAGTTTGGTAGAGCTAAGCAATCAGCCCCAGCATTTT.

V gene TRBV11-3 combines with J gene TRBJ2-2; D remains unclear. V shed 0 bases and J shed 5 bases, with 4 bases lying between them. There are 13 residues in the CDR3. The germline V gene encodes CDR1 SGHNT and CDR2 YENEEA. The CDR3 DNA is TGTGCCAGCAGCTTAGATATAACCGGGGAGCTGTTTTTT. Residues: CASSLDITGELFF.

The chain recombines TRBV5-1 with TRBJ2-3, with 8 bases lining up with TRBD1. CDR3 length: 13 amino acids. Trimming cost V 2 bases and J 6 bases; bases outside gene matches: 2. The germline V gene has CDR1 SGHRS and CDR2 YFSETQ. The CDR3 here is CASSFRGPDTQYF. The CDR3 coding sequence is TGCGCCAGCAGCTTCAGGGGGCCCGATACGCAGTATTTT.

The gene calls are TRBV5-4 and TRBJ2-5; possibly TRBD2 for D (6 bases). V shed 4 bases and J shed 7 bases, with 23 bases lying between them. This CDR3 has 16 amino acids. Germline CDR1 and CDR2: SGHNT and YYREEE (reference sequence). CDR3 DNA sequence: TGTGCCAGCAGCCCCGAGTGGAACGGGGGAGCTTCGACCCAGTACTTC. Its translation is CASSPEWNGGASTQYF.

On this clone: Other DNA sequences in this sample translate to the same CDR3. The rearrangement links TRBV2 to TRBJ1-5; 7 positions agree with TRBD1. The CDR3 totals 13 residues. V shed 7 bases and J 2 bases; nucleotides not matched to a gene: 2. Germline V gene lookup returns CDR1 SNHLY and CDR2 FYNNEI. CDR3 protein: CASTTGGNQPQHF. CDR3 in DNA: TGTGCCAGCACCACAGGGGGCAATCAGCCCCAGCATTTT.

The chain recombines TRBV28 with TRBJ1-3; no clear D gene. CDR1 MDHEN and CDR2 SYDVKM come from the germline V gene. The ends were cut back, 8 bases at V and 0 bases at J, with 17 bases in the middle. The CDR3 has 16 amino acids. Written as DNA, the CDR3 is TGTGCCAGCCAGTTTGGGCAGGCGTTCTCTGGAAACACCATATATTTT. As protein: CASQFGQAFSGNTIYF. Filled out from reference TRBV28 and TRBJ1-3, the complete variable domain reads DVKVTQSSRYLVKRTGEKVFLECVQDMDHENMFWYRQDPGLGLRLIYFSYDVKMKEKGDIPEGYSVSREKKERFSLILESASTNQTSMYLCASQFGQAFSGNTIYFGEGSWLTVV.

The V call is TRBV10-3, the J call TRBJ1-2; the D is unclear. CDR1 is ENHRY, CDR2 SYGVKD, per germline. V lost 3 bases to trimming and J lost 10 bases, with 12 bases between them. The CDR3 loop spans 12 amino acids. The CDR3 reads CAISEHSAFYTF. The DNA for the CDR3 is TGTGCCATCAGTGAACACAGTGCGTTCTACACCTTC.

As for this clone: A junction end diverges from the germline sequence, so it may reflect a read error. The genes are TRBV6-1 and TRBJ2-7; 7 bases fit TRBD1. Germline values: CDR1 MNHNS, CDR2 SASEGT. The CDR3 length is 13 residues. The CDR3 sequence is CASSEDRDHEQYF. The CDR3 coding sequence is TGTGCCAGCAGCGAAGACAGGGACCACGAGCAGTACTTC.

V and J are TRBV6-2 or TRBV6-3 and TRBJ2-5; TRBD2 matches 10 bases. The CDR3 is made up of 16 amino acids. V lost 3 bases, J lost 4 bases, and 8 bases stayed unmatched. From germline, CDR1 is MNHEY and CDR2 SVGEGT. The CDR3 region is CASSYSYSGGRETQYF. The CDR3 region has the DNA TGTGCCAGCAGTTATTCGTATAGCGGGGGGCGAGAGACCCAGTACTTC.

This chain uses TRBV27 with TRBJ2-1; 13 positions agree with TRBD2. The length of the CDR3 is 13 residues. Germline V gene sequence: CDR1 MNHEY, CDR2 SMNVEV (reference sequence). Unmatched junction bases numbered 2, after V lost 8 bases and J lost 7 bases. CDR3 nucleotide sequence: TGTGCCAGCCGACTAGCGGGGGGTAATGAGCAGTTCTTC. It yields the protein CASRLAGGNEQFF.

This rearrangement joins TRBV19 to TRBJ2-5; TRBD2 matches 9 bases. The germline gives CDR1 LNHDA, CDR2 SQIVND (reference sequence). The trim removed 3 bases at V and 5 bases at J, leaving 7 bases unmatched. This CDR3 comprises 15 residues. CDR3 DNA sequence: TGTGCCAGTAGTATCCGGACTAGCGATTTGGAGACCCAGTACTTC. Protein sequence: CASSIRTSDLETQYF.

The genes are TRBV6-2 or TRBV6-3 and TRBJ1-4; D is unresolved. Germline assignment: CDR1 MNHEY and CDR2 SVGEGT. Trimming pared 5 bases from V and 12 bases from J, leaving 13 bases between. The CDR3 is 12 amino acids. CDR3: CASSPPMSELFF. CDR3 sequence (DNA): TGTGCCAGCAGTCCCCCCATGAGCGAACTGTTTTTT.

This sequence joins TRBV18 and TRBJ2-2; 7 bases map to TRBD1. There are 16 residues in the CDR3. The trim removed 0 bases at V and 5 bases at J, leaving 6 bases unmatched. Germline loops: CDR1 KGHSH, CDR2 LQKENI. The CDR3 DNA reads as TGTGCCAGCTCACCACCGGGCCAGGGGGAGACCGGGGAGCTGTTTTTT. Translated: CASSPPGQGETGELFF.

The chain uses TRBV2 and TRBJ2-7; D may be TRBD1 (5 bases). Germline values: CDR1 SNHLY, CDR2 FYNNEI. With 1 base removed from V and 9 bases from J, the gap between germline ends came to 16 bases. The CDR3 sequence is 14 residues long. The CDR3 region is CASSEDGPRQGQYF. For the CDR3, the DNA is TGTGCCAGCAGTGAAGACGGACCCAGGCAGGGGCAGTACTTC.

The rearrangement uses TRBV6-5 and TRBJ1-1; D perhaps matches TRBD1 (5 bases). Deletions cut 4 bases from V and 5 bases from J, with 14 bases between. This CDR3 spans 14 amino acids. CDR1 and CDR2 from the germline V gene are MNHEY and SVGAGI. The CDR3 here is CASSFRQGGTEAFF. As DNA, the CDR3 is TGTGCCAGCAGTTTCCGCCAGGGAGGAACTGAAGCTTTCTTT.